The source of this T cell receptor beta chain is a study of cytotoxic CD8 clonotypes in ibrutinib-treated CLL. Profiled with immunoSEQ multiplex PCR; TCRdb holds only in-frame clones, not every one. In the table there are some 200,000 clones, 70% to 75% of which are singletons. V lost 4 bases and J lost 3, with 22 bases in between. The CDR3 consists of 18 residues. Per the germline V gene, CDR1 is SGHRS and CDR2 is YFSETQ. The source material was PBMCs, sampled after 12 months of ibrutinib treatment. This chain uses TRBV5-1 with TRBJ2-2; D remains ambiguous. The sequence was collected from a human donor with chronic lymphocytic leukemia. CDR3 sequence reads: CASSGVAGRVADTGELFF. Here the CDR3 DNA reads TGCGCCAGCAGCGGGGTGGCAGGCCGTGTGGCGGACACCGGGGAGCTGTTTTTT.